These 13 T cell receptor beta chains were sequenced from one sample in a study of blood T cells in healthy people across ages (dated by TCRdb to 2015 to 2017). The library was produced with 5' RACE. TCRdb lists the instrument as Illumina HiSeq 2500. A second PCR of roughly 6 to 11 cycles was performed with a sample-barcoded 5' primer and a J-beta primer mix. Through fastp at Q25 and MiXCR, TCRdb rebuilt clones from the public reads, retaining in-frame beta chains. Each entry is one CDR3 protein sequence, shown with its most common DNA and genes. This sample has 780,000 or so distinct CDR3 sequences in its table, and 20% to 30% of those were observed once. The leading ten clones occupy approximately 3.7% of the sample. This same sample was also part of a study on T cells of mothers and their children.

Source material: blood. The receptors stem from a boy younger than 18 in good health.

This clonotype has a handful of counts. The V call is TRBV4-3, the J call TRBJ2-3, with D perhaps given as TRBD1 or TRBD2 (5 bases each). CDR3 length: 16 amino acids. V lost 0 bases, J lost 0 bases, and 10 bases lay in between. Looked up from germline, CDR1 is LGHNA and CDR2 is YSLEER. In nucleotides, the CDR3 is TGCGCCAGCAGCCAAGACGGGGACGGGAGCACAGATACGCAGTATTTT. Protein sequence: CASSQDGDGSTDTQYF.

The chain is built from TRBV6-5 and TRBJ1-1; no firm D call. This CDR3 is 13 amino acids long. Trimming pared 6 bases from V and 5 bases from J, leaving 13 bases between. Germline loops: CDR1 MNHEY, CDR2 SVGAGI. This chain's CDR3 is CASSQRVGTEAFF. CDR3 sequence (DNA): TGTGCCAGCAGCCAAAGGGTTGGGACTGAAGCTTTCTTT.

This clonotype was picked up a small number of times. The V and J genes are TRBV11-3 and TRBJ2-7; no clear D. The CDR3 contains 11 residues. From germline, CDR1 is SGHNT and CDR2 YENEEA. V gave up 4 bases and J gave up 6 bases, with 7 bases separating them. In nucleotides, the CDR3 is TGTGCCAGCAGCTCTAATGGCGAGCAGTACTTC. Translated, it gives CASSSNGEQYF. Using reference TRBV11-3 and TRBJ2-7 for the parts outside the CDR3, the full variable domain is EAGVVQSPRYKIIEKKQPVAFWCNPISGHNTLYWYLQNLGQGPELLIRYENEEAVDDSQLPKDRFSAERLKGVDSTLKIQPAELGDSAVYLCASSSNGEQYFGPGTRLTVT.

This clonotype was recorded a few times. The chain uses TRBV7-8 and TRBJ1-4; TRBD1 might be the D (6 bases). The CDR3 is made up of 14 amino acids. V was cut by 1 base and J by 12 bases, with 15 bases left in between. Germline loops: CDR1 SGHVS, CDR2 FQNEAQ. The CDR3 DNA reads TGTGCCAGCAGCTTAGAAGGGGGGCCGGCGCAACTGTTTTTT. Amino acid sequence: CASSLEGGPAQLFF.

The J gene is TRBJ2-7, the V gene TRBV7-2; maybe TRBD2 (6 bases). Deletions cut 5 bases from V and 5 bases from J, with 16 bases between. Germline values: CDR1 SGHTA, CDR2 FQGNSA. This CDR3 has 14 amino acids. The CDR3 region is CASSPWTTHNEQYF. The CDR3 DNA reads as TGTGCCAGCAGCCCCTGGACTACCCATAACGAGCAGTACTTC.

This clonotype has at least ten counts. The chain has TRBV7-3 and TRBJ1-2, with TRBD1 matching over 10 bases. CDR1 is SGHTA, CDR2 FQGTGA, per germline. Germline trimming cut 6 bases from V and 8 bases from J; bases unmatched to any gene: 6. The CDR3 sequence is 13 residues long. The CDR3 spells CASSLTGGDGYTF. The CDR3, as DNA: TGTGCCAGCAGTTTGACAGGGGGCGACGGCTACACCTTC.

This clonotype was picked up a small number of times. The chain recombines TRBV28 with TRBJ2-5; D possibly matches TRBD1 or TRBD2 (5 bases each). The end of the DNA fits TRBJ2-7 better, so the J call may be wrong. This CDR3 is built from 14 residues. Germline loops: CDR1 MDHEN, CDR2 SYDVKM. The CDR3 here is CASSSLGTTGEQYF. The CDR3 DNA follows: TGTGCCAGCAGTTCGTTGGGGACCACGGGCGAGCAGTACTTC.

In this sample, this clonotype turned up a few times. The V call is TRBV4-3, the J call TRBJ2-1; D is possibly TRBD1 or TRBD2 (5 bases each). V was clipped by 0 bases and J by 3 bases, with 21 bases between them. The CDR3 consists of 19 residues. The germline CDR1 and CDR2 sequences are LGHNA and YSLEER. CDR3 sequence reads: CASSQDPTSEGNNYNEQFF. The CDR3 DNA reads TGCGCCAGCAGCCAAGATCCAACCTCCGAGGGGAATAACTACAATGAGCAGTTCTTC.

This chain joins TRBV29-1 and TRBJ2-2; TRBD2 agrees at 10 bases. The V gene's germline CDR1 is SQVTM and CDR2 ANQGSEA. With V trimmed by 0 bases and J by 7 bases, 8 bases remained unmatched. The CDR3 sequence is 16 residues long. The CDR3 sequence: CSVEDPSSGSDGELFF. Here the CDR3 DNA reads TGCAGCGTTGAAGATCCGTCTAGCGGGAGCGACGGGGAGCTGTTTTTT.

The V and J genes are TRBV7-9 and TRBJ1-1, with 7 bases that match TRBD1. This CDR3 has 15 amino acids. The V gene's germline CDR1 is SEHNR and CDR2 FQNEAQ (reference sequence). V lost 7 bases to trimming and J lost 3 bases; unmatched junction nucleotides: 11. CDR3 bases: TGTGCCAGCACCGTACAGGGGAGAACTGACACTGAAGCTTTCTTT. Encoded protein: CASTVQGRTDTEAFF. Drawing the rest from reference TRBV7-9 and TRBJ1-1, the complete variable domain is DTGVSQNPRHKITKRGQNVTFRCDPISEHNRLYWYRQTLGQGPEFLTYFQNEAQLEKSRLLSDRFSAERPKGSFSTLEIQRTEQGDSAMYLCASTVQGRTDTEAFFGQGTRLTVV.

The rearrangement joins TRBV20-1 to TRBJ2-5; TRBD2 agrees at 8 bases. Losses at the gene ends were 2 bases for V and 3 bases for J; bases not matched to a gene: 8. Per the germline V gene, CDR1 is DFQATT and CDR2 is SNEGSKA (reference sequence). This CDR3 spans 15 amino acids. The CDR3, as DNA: TGCAGTGCTAGAAAGCGGGGGTGGGCGGAAGAGACCCAGTACTTC. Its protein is CSARKRGWAEETQYF.

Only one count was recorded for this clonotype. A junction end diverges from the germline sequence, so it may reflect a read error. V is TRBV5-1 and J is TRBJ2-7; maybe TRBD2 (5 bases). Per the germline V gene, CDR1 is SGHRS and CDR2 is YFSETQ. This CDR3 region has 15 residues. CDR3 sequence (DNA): TGTGCCAGCAGCTCGACTACAAAACCCTCCTCCGAGCAGTACTTC. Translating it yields CASSSTTKPSSEQYF.

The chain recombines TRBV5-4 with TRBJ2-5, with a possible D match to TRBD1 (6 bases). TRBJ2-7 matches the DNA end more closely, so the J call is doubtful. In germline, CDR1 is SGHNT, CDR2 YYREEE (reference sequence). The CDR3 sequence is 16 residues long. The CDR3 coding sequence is TGTGCCAGCAGCTTGTGGACGAGGGGGAACGATTACGAGCAGTACTTC. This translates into CASSLWTRGNDYEQYF.